The T cell receptor beta chain under discussion was sequenced for a study of post-analysis software for immune sequencing data. Study overall: In terms of disease course, relapsing-remitting, secondary progressive and progressive-relapsing multiple sclerosis were included.

Unique molecular identifiers featured in each of the TCR beta cDNA libraries. Between roughly 1 and 10 million T cells gave rise to roughly 0.5 million cDNA molecules. MiXCR, applied by TCRdb to the PCR reads, yields one record per CDR3 protein. The table shows about 380,000 distinct CDR3 sequences, with around 37% occurring only once. To note about this clonotype: As yet, its antigen is unknown.

Study outcomes and limitations: A significant reduction in normalized Chao1 diversity was observed in multiple sclerosis patients versus controls. In patients, TRBV5-6, TRBV5-1 and TRBV20-1 belonged to five TRBV segments found more frequently than in controls. Samples from one preparation batch, clustered by F measure, grouped strongly together.

The CDR3 spans 14 residues. Trimming took 4 bases from V and 0 from J, leaving 10 bases between them. The chain employs TRBV12-3 or TRBV12-4 and TRBJ2-7; D gene uncertain. The specimen sequenced was blood. The receptor comes from a girl aged 10 to 17 with multiple sclerosis. CDR3: CASSSQLSSYEQYF. The CDR3 DNA is TGTGCCAGCAGTTCGCAGTTGAGCTCCTACGAGCAGTACTTC.